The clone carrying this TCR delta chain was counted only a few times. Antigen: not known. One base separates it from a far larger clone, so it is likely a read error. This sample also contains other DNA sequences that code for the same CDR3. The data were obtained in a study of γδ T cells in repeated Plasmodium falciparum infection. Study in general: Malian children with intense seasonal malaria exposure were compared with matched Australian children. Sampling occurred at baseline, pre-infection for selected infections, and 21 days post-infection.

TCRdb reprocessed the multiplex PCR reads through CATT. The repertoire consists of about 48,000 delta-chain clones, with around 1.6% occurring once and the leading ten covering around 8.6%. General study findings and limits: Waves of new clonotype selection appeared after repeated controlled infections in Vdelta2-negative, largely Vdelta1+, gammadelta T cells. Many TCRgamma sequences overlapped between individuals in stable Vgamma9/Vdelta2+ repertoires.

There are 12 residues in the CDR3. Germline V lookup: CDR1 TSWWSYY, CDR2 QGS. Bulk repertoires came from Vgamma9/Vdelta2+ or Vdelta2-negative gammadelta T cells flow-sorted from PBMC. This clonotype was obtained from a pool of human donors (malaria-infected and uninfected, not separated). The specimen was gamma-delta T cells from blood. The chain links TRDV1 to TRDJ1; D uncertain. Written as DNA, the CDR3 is TGTGCTCTTGGTGAACCAGCGCATAAACTCATCTTT. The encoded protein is CALGEPAHKLIF.